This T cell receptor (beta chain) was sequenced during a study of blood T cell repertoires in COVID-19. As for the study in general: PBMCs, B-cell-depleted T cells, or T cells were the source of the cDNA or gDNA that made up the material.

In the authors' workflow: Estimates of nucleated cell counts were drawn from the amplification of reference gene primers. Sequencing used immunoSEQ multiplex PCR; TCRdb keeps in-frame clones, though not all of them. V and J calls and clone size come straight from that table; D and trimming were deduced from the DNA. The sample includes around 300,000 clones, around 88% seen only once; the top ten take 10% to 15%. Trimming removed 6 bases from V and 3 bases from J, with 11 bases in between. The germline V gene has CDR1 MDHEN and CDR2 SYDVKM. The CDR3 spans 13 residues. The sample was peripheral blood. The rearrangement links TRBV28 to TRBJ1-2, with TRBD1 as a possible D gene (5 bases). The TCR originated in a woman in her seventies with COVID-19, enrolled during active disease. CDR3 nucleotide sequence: TGTGCCAGCAGCCGGACGGGGGACTATGGCTACACCTTC. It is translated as CASSRTGDYGYTF.